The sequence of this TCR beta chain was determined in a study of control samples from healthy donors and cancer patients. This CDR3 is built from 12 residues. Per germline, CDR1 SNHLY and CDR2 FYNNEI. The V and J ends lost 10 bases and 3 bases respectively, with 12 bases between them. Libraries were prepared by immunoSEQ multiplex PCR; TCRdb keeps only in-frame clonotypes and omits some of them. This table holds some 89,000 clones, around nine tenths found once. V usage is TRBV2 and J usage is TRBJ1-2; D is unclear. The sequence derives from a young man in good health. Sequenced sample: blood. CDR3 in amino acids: CAIPETDYGYTF. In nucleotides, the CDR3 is TGTGCCATCCCAGAGACGGACTATGGCTACACCTTC.